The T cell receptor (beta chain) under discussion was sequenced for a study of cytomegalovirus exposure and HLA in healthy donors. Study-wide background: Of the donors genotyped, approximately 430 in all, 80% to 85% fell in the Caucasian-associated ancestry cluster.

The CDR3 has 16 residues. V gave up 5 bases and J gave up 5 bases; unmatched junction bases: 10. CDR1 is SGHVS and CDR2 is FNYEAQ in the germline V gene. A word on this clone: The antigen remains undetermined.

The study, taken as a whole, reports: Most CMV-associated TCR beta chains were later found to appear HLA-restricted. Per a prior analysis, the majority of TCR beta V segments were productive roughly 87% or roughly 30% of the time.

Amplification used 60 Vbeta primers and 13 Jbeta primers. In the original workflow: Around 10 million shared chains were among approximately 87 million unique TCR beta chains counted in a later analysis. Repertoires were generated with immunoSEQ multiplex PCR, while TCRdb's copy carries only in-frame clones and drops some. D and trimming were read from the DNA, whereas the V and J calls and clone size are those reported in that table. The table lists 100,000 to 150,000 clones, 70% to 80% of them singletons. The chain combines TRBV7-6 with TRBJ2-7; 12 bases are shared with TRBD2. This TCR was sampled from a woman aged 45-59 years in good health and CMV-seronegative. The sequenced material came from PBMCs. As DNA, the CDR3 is TGTGCCAGCAGCGAAACTAGCGGGAGGCCAGGGAACGAGCAGTACTTC. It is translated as CASSETSGRPGNEQYF.